This T cell receptor beta chain originates from a study of PD-L1 blockade in urothelial cancer. Study as a whole: Prior chemotherapy in patients spanned 0 to 3 regimens. Once treatment had started, blood was analyzed at 3 weeks (second dose) and again at 6 weeks. Typically, measured as a median, blood samples had approximately 130,000 T cells.

Time point in this sample: pretreatment peripheral blood. Each PCR contained spiked-in synthetic TCR analog templates. Measured with immunoSEQ multiplex PCR; TCRdb has only the in-frame clones, and not every one. Among 50,000 to 65,000 clones listed, 81% were seen once. Germline V gene data show CDR1 as SNHLY and CDR2 as FYNNEI. The CDR3 sequence is 14 residues long. The trim removed 3 bases at V and 5 bases at J, leaving 6 bases unmatched. This chain uses TRBV2 with TRBJ2-5, with TRBD2 matching over 7 bases. This receptor was identified in a man between 65 and 85 years old with urothelial cancer. The sample here was PBMCs, taken around atezolizumab (anti-PD-L1) treatment. CDR3 bases: TGTGCCAGCAGTGAGAGTAGGGGAGGGGAGACCCAGTACTTC. Its translation is CASSESRGGETQYF. Filled out from reference TRBV2 and TRBJ2-5, the complete variable domain reads EPEVTQTPSHQVTQMGQEVILRCVPISNHLYFYWYRQILGQKVEFLVSFYNNEISEKSEIFDDQFSVERPDGSNFTLKIRSTKLEDSAMYFCASSESRGGETQYFGPGTRLLVL.